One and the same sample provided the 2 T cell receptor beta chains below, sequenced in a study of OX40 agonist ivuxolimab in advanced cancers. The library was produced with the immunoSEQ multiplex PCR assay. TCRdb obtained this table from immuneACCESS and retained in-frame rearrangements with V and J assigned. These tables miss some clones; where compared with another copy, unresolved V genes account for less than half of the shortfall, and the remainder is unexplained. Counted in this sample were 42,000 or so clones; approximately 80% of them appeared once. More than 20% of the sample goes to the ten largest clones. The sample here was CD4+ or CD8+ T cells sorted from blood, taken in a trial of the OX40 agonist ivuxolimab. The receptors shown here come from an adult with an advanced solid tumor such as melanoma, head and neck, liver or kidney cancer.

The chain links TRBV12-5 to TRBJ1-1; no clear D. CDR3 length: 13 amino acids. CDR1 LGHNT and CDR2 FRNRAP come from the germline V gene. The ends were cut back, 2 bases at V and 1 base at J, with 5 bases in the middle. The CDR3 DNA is TGTGCTAGTGGTTTGACGTGGAACACTGAAGCTTTCTTT. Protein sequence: CASGLTWNTEAFF.

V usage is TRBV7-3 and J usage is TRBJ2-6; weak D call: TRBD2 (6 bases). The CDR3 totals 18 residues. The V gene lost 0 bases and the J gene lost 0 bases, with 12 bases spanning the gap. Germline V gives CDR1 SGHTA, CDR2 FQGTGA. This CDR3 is CASSLTIGGPSGANVLTF. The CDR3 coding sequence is TGTGCCAGCAGCTTAACCATCGGGGGTCCCTCTGGGGCCAACGTCCTGACTTTC.